This TCR beta chain was captured in a study of cytomegalovirus exposure and HLA in healthy donors. On the study more broadly: Among the 370 or so donors who were genotyped, around 77% fell in the genetic ancestry cluster that is associated with self-reported Caucasian donors. The study, taken as a whole, reports: Later analysis identified a missense DCLRE1C variant that was linked to TCR beta V- and J-gene trimming. The number of N-insertions in an Asian-associated ancestry cluster was reportedly below the approximately 600-donor mean in a later analysis. HLA restriction was apparent for most CMV-associated TCR beta chains in a later analysis.

CDR3 length equals 16 residues. In germline, CDR1 is SGHRS, CDR2 YFSETQ. V lost 0 bases and J lost 6; bases outside the gene matches: 7. Researchers ran the PCR with 60 Vbeta and 13 Jbeta primers. Profiled with immunoSEQ multiplex PCR; TCRdb holds only in-frame clones, not every one. The data contain some 150,000 clones, 50% to 75% of them singletons. A remark on this clone: The antigen is not known.

The chain employs TRBV5-1 and TRBJ2-1, with TRBD1 identical over 9 bases. This TCR was recovered from a woman aged 25-40 years in good health and CMV-seropositive. Material: PBMCs. The CDR3 loop is CASSLVTGTGTNEQFF. CDR3 DNA sequence: TGCGCCAGCAGCTTGGTGACCGGGACAGGGACCAATGAGCAGTTCTTC.